This T cell receptor (beta chain) was documented in a study of blood T cell repertoires in COVID-19. Study overall: The United States, Italy and Spain were the sources of the acute and convalescent COVID-19 samples.

Researchers sorted participants into cohorts using their self-reported clinical history. Per the authors' pipeline: Nucleated cell number was recorded as an estimate derived from reference gene primer amplification. The protocol was immunoSEQ multiplex PCR, while the TCRdb copy is restricted to in-frame clones and leaves out a portion. The V and J calls and clone size come from that table; D and trimming were worked out from the DNA. The data contain approximately 290,000 clones, around 89% of them singletons. The CDR3 runs 18 residues. Trimming left V 4 bases short and J 2 bases short, with 21 bases between. CDR1 and CDR2 (germline): SGHVT, SQSDAQ.

Sequencing was done on a sample of PBMCs or T cells enriched from blood (not recorded which). The chain is built from TRBV7-4 and TRBJ1-5; D is perhaps TRBD1 (5 bases). This TCR was recovered from a young woman with acute COVID-19. CDR3 region: CASSSSAQEEVRNQPQHF. The CDR3, as DNA: TGTGCCAGCAGCTCGTCGGCACAGGAAGAGGTTCGCAATCAGCCCCAGCATTTT.